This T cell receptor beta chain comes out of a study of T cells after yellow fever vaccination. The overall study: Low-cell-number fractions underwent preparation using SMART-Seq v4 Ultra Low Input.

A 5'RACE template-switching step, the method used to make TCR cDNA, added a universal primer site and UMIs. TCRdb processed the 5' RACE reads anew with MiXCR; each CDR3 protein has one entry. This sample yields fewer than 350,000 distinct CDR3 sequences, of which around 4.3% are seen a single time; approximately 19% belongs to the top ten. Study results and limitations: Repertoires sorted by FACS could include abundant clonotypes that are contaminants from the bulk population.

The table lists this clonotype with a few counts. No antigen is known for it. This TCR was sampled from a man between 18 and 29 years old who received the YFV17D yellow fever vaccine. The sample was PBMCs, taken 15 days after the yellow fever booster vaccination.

This CDR3 reads CSALVRGRRAFF. The CDR3 DNA reads TGCAGTGCCCTGGTTCGGGGGCGGAGGGCTTTCTTT. The genes are TRBV20-1 and TRBJ1-1, with a possible D match to TRBD1 (6 bases). This CDR3 contains 12 residues. Trimming removed 6 bases from V and 11 bases from J, with 19 bases in between. Germline V lookup: CDR1 DFQATT, CDR2 SNEGSKA (reference sequence).